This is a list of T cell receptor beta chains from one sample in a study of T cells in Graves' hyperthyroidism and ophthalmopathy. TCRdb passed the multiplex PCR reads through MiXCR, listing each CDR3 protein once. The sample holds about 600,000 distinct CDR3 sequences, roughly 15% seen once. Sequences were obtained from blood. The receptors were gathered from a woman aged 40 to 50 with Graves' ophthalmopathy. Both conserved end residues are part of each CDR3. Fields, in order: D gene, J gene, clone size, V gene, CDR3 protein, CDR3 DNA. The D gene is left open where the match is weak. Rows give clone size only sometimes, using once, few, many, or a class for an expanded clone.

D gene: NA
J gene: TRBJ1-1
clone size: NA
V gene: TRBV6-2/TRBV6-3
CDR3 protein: CASSYSTTHMNTEAFF
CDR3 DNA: TGTGCCAGCAGTTACTCGACGACCCACATGAACACTGAAGCTTTCTTT

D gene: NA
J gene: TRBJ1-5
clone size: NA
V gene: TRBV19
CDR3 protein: CASSIQQASNQPQHF
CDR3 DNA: TGTGCCAGTAGTATTCAACAGGCCAGCAATCAGCCCCAGCATTTT

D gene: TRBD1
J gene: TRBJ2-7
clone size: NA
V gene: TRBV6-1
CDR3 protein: CASSPATGRYYEQYF
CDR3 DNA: TGTGCCAGCAGTCCTGCGACAGGGCGATACTACGAGCAGTACTTC

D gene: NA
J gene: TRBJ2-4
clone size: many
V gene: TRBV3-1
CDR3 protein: CASSPSVGGNIQYF
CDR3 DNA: TGTGCCAGCAGCCCTTCGGTGGGGGGAAACATTCAGTACTTC

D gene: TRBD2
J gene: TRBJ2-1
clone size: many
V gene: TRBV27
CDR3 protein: CASSFLAVRDNEQFF
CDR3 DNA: TGTGCCAGCAGTTTCCTAGCGGTAAGAGACAATGAGCAGTTCTTC

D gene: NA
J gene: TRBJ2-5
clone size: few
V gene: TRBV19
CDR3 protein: CASSIGGMGETQYF
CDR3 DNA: TGTGCCAGTAGTATCGGTGGCATGGGGGAGACCCAGTACTTC

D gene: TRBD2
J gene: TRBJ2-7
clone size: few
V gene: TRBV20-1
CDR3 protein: CSARDGTSDSYEQYF
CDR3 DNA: TGCAGTGCTAGAGACGGGACTAGCGACTCCTACGAGCAGTACTTC

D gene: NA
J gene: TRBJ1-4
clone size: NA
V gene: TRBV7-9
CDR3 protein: CASSSGDEKLFF
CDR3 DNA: TGTGCCAGCAGCTCGGGGGATGAAAAACTGTTTTTT

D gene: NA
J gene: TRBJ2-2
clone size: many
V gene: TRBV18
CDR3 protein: CASSPPSGAGELFF
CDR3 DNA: TGTGCCAGCTCACCACCCTCGGGAGCCGGGGAGCTGTTTTTT

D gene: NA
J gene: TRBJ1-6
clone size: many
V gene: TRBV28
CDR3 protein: CASISAGRVNSPLHF
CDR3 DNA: TGTGCCAGCATATCAGCAGGGAGGGTTAATTCACCCCTCCACTTT

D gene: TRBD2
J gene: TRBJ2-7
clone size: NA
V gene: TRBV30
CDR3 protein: CAQMGRGVYEQYF
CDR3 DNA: TGTGCCCAGATGGGACGGGGGGTTTACGAGCAGTACTTC

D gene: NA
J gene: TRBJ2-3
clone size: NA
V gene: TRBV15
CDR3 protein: CATSRELGFSTDTQYF
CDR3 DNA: TGTGCCACCAGCAGAGAACTAGGGTTCTCCACAGATACGCAGTATTTT

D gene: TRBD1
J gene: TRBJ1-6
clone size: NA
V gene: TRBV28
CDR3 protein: CASSSPTMTGVGSPLHF
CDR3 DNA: TGTGCCAGCAGCTCCCCAACAATGACAGGGGTAGGTTCACCCCTCCACTTT

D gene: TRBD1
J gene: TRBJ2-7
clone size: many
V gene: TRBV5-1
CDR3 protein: CASSFSGTGGYEQYF
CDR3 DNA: TGCGCCAGCAGCTTCTCCGGGACAGGGGGCTACGAGCAGTACTTC

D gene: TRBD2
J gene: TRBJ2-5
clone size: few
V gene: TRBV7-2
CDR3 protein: CASSLLLAGGTKSYQETQYF
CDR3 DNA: TGTGCCAGCAGCTTACTATTAGCGGGGGGTACGAAATCGTACCAAGAGACCCAGTACTTC

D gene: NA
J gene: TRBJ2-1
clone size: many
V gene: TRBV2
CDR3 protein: CASSEEHHRGNEQFF
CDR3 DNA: TGTGCCAGCAGTGAAGAGCATCACCGCGGGAATGAGCAGTTCTTC

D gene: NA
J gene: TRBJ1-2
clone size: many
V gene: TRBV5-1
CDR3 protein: CASSAGEYGYTF
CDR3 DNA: TGCGCCAGCAGCGCGGGAGAGTATGGCTACACCTTC

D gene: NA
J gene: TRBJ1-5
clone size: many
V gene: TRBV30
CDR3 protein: CAWSGGGGNQPQHF
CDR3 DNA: TGTGCCTGGAGCGGGGGAGGGGGCAATCAGCCCCAGCATTTT

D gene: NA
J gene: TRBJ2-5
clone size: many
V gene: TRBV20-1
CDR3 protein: CSALDRNKETQYF
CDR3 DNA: TGCAGTGCACTAGACAGAAATAAAGAGACCCAGTACTTC

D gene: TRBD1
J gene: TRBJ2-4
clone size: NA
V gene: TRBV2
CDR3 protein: CASSPPGTAKNIQYF
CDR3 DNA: TGTGCCAGCAGCCCCCCCGGGACAGCTAAAAACATTCAGTACTTC

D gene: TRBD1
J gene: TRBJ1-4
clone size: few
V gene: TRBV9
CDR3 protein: CASSARQGSTTANEKLFF
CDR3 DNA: TGTGCCAGCAGCGCCCGACAGGGATCAACAACGGCTAATGAAAAACTGTTTTTT

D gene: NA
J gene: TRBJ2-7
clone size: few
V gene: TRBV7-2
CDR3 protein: CASSPTASGRFYEQYF
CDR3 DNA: TGTGCCAGCAGCCCCACAGCCTCGGGACGTTTCTACGAGCAGTACTTC

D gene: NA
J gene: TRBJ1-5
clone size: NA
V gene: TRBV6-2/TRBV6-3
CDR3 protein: CASSYSGVWQPQHF
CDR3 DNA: TGTGCCAGCAGTTACTCAGGGGTTTGGCAGCCCCAGCATTTT